This T cell receptor (beta chain) was captured by sequencing in a study of CD8 T cells in Susac syndrome. The study's findings and limits: It was acknowledged in the study that its TCR sequencing and HLA analysis involved a relatively small number of individuals.

V was clipped by 10 bases and J by 0 bases, with 6 bases between them. CDR1 is SNHLY and CDR2 is FYNNEI in the germline V gene. CDR3 length equals 11 residues. Reverse transcription of roughly 0.45 to 1 ug RNA was performed with random hexamers. It was immunoSEQ multiplex PCR that amplified TCR beta CDR3 across 54 Vbeta and 13 Jbeta. Via MiXCR, TCRdb re-called the immunoSEQ multiplex PCR reads, giving one row per CDR3 protein. The sample carries fewer than 150,000 distinct CDR3 sequences, approximately 90% recorded once. From blood CD8+ and CD4+ T cells, the TCR beta chain was sequenced. Through negative isolation, CD4+ and CD8+ T cells were obtained, while TEMRA cells were enriched using FACS. As regards this clonotype: The antigen remains undetermined.

This chain uses TRBV2 with TRBJ1-1; weak D call: TRBD1 (5 bases). The TCR comes from a human donor with multiple sclerosis. The specimen sequenced was CD8+ T cells from PBMCs. In DNA, the CDR3 is TGTGCCATCAGGGTGAACACTGAAGCTTTCTTT. Amino acids: CAIRVNTEAFF. Variable domain in full (rest from reference TRBV2 and TRBJ1-1): EPEVTQTPSHQVTQMGQEVILRCVPISNHLYFYWYRQILGQKVEFLVSFYNNEISEKSEIFDDQFSVERPDGSNFTLKIRSTKLEDSAMYFCAIRVNTEAFFGQGTRLTVV.